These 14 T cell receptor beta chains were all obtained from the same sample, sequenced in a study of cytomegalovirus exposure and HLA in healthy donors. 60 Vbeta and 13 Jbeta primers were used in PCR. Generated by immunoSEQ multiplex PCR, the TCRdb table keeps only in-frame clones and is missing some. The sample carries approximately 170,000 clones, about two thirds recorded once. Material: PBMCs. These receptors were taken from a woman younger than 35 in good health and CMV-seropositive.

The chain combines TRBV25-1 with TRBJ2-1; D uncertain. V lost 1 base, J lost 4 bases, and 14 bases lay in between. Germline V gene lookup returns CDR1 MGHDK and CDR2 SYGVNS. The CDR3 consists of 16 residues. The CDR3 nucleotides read TGTGCCAGCAGTGAATTCTCCGGCGGCAATTACAATGAGCAGTTCTTC. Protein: CASSEFSGGNYNEQFF.

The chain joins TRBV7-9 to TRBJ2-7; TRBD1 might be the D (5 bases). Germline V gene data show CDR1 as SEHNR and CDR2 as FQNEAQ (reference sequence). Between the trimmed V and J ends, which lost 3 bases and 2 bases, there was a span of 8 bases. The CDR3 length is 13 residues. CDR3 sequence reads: CASSFGATYEQYF. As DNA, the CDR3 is TGTGCCAGCAGCTTTGGGGCTACCTACGAGCAGTACTTC. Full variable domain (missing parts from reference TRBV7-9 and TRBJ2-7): DTGVSQNPRHKITKRGQNVTFRCDPISEHNRLYWYRQTLGQGPEFLTYFQNEAQLEKSRLLSDRFSAERPKGSFSTLEIQRTEQGDSAMYLCASSFGATYEQYFGPGTRLTVT.

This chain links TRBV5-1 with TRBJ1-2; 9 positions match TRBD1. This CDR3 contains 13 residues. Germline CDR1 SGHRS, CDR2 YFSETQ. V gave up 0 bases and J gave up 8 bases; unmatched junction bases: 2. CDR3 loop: CASSLAGTGGYTF. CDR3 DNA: TGCGCCAGCAGCTTGGCCGGGACAGGGGGCTACACCTTC. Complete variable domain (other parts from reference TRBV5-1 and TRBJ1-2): KAGVTQTPRYLIKTRGQQVTLSCSPISGHRSVSWYQQTPGQGLQFLFEYFSETQRNKGNFPGRFSGRQFSNSRSEMNVSTLELGDSALYLCASSLAGTGGYTFGSGTRLTVV.

In DNA form, the CDR3 reads TGTGCCAGCACCGCGGACAGGTACCAAGAGACCCAGTACTTC. Translation gives CASTADRYQETQYF. The chain has TRBV7-9 and TRBJ2-5, with TRBD1 matching over 7 bases. V gave up 7 bases and J gave up 0 bases; unmatched junction bases: 5. The CDR3 is 14 residues long. Per the germline V gene, CDR1 is SEHNR and CDR2 is FQNEAQ (reference sequence).

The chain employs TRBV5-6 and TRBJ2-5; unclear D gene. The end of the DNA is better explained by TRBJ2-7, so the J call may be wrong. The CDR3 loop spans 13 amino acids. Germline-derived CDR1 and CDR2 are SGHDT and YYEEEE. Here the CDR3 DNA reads TGTGCCAGCAGCTTGCCGCGGTCCTACGAGCAGTACTTC. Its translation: CASSLPRSYEQYF.

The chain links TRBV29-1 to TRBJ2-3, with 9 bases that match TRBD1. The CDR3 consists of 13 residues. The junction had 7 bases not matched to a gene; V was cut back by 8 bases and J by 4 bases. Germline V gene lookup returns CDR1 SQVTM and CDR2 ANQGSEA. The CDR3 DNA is TGCAGCACCCGGGACAGGGATGCAGATACGCAGTATTTT. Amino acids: CSTRDRDADTQYF.

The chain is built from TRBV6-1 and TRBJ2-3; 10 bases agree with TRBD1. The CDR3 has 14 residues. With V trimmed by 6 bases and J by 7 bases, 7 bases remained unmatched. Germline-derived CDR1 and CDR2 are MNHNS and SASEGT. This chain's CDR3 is CASRLDRGTNTQYF. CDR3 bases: TGTGCCAGCAGGCTGGACAGGGGGACGAATACGCAGTATTTT.

The CDR3 sequence is CAISQRGSGDEQFF. In DNA form, the CDR3 reads TGTGCCATCAGTCAAAGGGGGTCCGGCGATGAGCAGTTCTTC. The chain links TRBV10-3 to TRBJ2-1, with D possibly TRBD1 on 6 matching bases. There are 14 residues in the CDR3. Germline loops: CDR1 ENHRY, CDR2 SYGVKD. V was cut by 5 bases and J by 8 bases, with 16 bases left in between.

CDR3 in DNA: TGTGCCAGCAGTGGACAGGGGGCGCACACTGAAGCTTTCTTT. Its translation is CASSGQGAHTEAFF. This chain joins TRBV27 and TRBJ1-1; 11 bases align to TRBD1. V lost 5 bases, J lost 3 bases, and 2 bases stayed unmatched. The CDR3 contains 14 residues. Per germline, CDR1 MNHEY and CDR2 SMNVEV (reference sequence).

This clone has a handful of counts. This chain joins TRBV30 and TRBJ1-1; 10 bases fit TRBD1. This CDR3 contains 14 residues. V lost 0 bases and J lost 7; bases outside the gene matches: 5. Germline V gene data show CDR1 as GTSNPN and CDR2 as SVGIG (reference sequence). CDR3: CAWSVGTGAIEAFF. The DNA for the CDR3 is TGTGCCTGGAGTGTAGGGACAGGGGCGATTGAAGCTTTCTTT.

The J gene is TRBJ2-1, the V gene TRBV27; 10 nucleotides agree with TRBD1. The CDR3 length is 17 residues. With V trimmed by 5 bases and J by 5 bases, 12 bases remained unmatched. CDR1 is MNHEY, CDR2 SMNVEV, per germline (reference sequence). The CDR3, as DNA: TGTGCCAGCAGTCCCGATCGCCGGGGACAGGGGCACAATGAGCAGTTCTTC. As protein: CASSPDRRGQGHNEQFF.

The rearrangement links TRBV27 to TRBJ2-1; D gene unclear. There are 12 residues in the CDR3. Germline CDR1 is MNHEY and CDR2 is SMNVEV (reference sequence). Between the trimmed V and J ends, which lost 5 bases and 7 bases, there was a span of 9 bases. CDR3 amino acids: CASSPSGNEQFF. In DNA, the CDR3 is TGTGCCAGCAGTCCTAGTGGAAATGAGCAGTTCTTC.

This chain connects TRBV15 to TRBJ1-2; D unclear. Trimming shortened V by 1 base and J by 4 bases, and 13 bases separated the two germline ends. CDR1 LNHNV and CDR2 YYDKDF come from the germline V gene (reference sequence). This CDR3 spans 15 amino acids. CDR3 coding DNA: TGTGCCACCAGCAGAGGGCAGGTCTCTTCCTATGGCTACACCTTC. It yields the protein CATSRGQVSSYGYTF.

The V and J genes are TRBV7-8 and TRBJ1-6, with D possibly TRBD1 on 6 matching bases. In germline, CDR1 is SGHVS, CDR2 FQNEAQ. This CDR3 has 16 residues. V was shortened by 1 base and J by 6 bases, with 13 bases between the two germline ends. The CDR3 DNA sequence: TGTGCCAGCAGCTTAGAGACCCAGGGGCGTAATTCACCCCTCCACTTT. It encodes CASSLETQGRNSPLHF.